This T cell receptor beta chain was documented in a study of blood T cell repertoires in COVID-19. The overall study: Both acute and convalescent COVID-19 samples were obtained from the United States, Italy and Spain.

The study recruited people aged about 18 to 95 years across approximately 24 US areas. Profiled with immunoSEQ multiplex PCR; TCRdb holds only in-frame clones, not every one. The sample comprises fewer than 250,000 clones, around 76% of which are singletons, and roughly 17% rests with the top ten. The germline V and J ends were trimmed by 1 base and 7 bases, with 12 bases remaining between them. CDR3 length equals 14 residues. Germline V lookup: CDR1 SGHTS, CDR2 YDEGEE. The J gene is TRBJ2-1, the V gene TRBV5-8; D might be TRBD2 (6 bases). The sequence came from a woman in her 50s with acute COVID-19. The source material was PBMCs or T cells enriched from blood (not recorded which). CDR3 DNA sequence: TGTGCCAGCAGCTTGTGGGGTGGGAGGAATGAGCAGTTCTTC. Protein product: CASSLWGGRNEQFF.